This TCR beta chain was captured in a study of T cell repertoires in cytomegalovirus infection. In the study overall: It can be stated that public TCR beta signatures indicated CMV infection as well as a matching HLA type.

Study-level findings and limits: Frequencies of public TCR beta families were cumulated, and this identified carriers of CMV plus the relevant HLA. Dominating the ex vivo response were TCR beta clonotypes that were CMV-specific and HLA-C-restricted.

One entry per CDR3 protein, called by TCRdb with MiXCR from the reads. This sample carries approximately 630,000 distinct CDR3 sequences, 24% of them seen once, and the ten largest clones take approximately 8%. As to this clonotype: Its antigen is not identified. This may arise from a read error, as a much more abundant clone is one base away.

The sequence was obtained from a human donor in good health (CMV status not recorded). Some clones in this sample may be carry-over from other donors' samples. Source material: CD8+ T cells from PBMCs.

CDR3 amino acids: CASSLEPGQRYGDTEAFF. CDR3 in DNA: TGTGCCAGCAGCTTAGAACCGGGACAGAGATATGGGGACACTGAAGCTTTCTTT. V is TRBV7-6 and J is TRBJ1-1, with 7 bases aligning to TRBD1. CDR3 length equals 18 residues. Trimming removed 1 base from V and 3 bases from J; junction bases left unmatched: 14. Per the germline V gene, CDR1 is SGHVS and CDR2 is FNYEAQ.